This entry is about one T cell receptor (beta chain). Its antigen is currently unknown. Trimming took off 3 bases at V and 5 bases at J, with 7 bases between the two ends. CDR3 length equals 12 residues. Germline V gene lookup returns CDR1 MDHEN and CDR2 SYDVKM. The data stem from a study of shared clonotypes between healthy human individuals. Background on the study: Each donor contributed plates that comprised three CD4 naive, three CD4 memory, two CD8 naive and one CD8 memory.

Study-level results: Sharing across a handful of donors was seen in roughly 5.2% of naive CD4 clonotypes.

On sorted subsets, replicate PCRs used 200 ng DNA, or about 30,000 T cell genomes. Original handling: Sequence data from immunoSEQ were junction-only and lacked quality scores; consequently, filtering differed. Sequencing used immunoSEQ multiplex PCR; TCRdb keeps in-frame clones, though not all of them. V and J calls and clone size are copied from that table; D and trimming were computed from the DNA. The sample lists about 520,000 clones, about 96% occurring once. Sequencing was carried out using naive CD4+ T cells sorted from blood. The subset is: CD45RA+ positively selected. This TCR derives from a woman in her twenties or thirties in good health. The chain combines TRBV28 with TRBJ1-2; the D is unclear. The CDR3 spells CASSLAEYGYTF. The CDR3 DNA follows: TGTGCCAGCAGTTTGGCTGAGTATGGCTACACCTTC.